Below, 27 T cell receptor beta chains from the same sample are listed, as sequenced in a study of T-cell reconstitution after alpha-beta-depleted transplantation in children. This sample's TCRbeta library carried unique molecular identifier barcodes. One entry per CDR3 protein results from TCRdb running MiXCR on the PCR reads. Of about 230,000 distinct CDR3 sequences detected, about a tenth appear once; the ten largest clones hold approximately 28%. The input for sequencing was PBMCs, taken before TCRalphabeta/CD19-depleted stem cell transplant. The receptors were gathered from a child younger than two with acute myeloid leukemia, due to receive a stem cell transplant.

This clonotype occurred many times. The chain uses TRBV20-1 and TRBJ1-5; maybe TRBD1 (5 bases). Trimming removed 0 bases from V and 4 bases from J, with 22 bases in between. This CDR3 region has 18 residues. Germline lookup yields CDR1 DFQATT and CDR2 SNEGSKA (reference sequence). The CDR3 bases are TGCAGTGCTAGAGATCCAGACAGCTTTTCCCCACATAATCAGCCCCAGCATTTT. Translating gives CSARDPDSFSPHNQPQHF.

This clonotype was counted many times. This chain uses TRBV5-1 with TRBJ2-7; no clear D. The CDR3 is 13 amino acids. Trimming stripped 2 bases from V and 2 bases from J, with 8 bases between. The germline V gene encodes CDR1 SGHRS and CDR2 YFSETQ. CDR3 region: CASSFGQPYEQYF. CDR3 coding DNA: TGCGCCAGCAGCTTCGGCCAGCCCTACGAGCAGTACTTC.

The CDR3 sequence is CATGIEQFF. The CDR3 DNA sequence: TGTGCCACGGGGATTGAGCAGTTCTTC. The chain is built from TRBV19 and TRBJ2-1; D may be TRBD2 (5 bases). Germline V gene sequence: CDR1 LNHDA, CDR2 SQIVND (reference sequence). There are 9 residues in the CDR3. Trimming cost V 10 bases and J 9 bases, with 7 bases left between them.

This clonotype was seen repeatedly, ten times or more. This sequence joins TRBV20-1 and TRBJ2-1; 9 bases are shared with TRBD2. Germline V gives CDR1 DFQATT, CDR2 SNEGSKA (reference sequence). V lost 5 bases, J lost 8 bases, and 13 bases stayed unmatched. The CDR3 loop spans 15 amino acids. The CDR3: CSAARTGTSTHEQFF. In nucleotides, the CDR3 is TGCAGTGCTGCGCGCACCGGGACTAGCACCCATGAGCAGTTCTTC.

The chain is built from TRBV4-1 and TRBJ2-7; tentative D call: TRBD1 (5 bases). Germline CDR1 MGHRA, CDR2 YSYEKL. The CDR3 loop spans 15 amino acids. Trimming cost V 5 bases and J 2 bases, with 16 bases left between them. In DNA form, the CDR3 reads TGCGCCAGCAGCTTAGACCCGACAGCTACCTACGAGCAGTACTTC. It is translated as CASSLDPTATYEQYF.

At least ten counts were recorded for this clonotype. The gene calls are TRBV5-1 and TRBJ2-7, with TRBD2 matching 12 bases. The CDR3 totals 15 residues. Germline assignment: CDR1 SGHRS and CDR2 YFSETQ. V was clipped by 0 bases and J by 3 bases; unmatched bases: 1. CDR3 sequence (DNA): TGCGCCAGCAGCTTGGGGACTAGCGGGATCTACGAGCAGTACTTC. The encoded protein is CASSLGTSGIYEQYF. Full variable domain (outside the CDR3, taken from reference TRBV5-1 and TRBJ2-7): KAGVTQTPRYLIKTRGQQVTLSCSPISGHRSVSWYQQTPGQGLQFLFEYFSETQRNKGNFPGRFSGRQFSNSRSEMNVSTLELGDSALYLCASSLGTSGIYEQYFGPGTRLTVT.

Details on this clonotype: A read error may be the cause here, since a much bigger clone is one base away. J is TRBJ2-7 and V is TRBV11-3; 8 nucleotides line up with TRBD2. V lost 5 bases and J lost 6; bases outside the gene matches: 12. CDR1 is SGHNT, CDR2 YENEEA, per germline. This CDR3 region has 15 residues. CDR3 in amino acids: CASSPYGAGGGEQYF. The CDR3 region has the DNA TGTGCCAGCAGCCCGTATGGGGCGGGAGGTGGCGAGCAGTACTTC.

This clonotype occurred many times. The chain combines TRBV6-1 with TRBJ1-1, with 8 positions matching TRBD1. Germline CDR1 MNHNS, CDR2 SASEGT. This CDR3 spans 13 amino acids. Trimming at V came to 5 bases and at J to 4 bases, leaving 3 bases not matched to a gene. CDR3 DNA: TGTGCCAGCAGTAGACAGGGGAGCACTGAAGCTTTCTTT. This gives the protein CASSRQGSTEAFF.

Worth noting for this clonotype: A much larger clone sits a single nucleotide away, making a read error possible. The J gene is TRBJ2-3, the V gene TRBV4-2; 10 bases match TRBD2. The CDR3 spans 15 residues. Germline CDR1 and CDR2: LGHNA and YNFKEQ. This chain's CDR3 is CASNQALAGADTQYF. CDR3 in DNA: TGTGCCAGCAACCAAGCCCTAGCGGGGGCAGATACGCAGTATTTT.

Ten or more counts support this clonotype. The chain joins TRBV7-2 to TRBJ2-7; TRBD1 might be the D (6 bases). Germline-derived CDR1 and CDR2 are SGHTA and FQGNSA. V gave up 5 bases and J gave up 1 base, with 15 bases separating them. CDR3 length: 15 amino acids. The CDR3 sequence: CASSQGTGSSYEQYF. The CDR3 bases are TGTGCCAGCAGCCAGGGGACGGGGTCTTCCTACGAGCAGTACTTC.

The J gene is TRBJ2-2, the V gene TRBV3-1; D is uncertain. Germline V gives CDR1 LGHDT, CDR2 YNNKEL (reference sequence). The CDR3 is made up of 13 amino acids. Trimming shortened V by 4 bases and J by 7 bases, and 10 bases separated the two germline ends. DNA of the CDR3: TGTGCCAGCAGCCCGTTGCTTATCGGGGAGCTGTTTTTT. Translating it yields CASSPLLIGELFF.

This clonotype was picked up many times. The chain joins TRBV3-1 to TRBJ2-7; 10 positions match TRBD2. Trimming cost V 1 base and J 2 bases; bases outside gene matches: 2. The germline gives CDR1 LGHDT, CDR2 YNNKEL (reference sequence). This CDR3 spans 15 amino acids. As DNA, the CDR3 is TGTGCCAGCAGCCAAGTAAGCGGGAGGGCCTACGAGCAGTACTTC. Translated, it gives CASSQVSGRAYEQYF.

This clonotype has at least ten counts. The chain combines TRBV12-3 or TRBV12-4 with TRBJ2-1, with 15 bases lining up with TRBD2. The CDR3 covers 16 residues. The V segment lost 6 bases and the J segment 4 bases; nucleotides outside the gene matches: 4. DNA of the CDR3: TGTGCCAGCAGCCGAGGGACTAGCGGGGGGTACAATGAGCAGTTCTTC. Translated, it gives CASSRGTSGGYNEQFF.

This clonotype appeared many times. The CDR3: CASSLDRKADTQYF. The CDR3, as DNA: TGCGCCAGCAGCCTGGACAGAAAGGCAGATACGCAGTATTTT. The gene calls are TRBV5-1 and TRBJ2-3; D is perhaps TRBD1 (6 bases). Deletions cut 4 bases from V and 4 bases from J, with 13 bases between. Germline-derived CDR1 and CDR2 are SGHRS and YFSETQ. The CDR3 runs 14 residues.

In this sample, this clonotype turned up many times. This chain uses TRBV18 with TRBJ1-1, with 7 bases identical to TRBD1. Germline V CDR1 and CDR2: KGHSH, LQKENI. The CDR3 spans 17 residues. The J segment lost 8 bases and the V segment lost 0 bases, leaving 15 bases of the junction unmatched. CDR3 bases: TGTGCCAGCTCACCACCGGGGTCGGGACAGAAGATTTCCGAAGCTTTCTTT. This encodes CASSPPGSGQKISEAFF.

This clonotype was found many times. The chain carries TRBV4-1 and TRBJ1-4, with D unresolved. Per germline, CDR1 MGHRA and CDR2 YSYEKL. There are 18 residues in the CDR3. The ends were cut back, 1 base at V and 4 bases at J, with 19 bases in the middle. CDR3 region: CASSQGWQAMVFNEKLFF. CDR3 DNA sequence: TGCGCCAGCAGCCAAGGCTGGCAGGCGATGGTGTTTAATGAAAAACTGTTTTTT.

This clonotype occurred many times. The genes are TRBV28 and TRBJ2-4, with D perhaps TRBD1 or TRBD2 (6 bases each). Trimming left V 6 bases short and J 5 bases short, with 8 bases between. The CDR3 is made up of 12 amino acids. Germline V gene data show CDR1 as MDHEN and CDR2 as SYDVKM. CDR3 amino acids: CASREGENIQYF. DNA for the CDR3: TGTGCCAGCAGGGAGGGGGAAAACATTCAGTACTTC.

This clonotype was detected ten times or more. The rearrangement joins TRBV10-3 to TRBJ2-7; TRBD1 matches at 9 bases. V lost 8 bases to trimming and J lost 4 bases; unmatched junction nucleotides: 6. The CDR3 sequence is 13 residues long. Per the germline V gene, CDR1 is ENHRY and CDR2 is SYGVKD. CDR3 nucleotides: TGTGCCATCGGAGGACAGGGGCCTTACGAGCAGTACTTC. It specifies CAIGGQGPYEQYF.

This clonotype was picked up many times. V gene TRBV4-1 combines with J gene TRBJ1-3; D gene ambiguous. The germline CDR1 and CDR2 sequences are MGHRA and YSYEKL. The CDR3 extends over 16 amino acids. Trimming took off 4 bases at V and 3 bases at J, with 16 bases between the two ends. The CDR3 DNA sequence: TGCGCCAGCAGCCGCGGCCGGACGCTTGGTGGAAACACCATATATTTT. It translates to CASSRGRTLGGNTIYF.

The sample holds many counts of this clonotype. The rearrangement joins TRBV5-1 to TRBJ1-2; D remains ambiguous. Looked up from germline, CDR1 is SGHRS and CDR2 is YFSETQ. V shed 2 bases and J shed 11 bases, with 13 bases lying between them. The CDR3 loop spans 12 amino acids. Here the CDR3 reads CASSLVVGVYTF. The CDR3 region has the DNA TGCGCCAGCAGCTTAGTAGTTGGGGTTTACACCTTC.

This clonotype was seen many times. CDR3 DNA: TGTGCCATCAGTCCTTCCGGGACGGACGGAATTTACTCCTACGAGCAGTACTTC. It codes for CAISPSGTDGIYSYEQYF. This chain connects TRBV10-3 to TRBJ2-7; D is perhaps TRBD1 or TRBD2 (5 bases each). The CDR3 consists of 18 residues. V gave up 5 bases and J gave up 0 bases, with 23 bases separating them. The germline CDR1 and CDR2 sequences are ENHRY and SYGVKD.

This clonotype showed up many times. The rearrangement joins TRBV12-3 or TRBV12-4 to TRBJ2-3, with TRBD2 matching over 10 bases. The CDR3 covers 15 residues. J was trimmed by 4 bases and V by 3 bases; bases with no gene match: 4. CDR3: CASSFRAGGPDTQYF. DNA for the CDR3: TGTGCCAGCAGTTTCAGAGCGGGAGGGCCAGATACGCAGTATTTT.

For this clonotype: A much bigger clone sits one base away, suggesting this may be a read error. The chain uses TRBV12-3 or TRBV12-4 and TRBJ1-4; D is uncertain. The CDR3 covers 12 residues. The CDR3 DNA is TGTGCCAGCAGTTCCACTAATGAAAAACCGTTTTTT. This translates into CASSSTNEKPFF.

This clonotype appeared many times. The CDR3 here is CATSTGLAGGNEQFF. CDR3 sequence (DNA): TGTGCCACCAGCACCGGACTAGCGGGAGGCAATGAGCAGTTCTTC. V is TRBV15 and J is TRBJ2-1; 14 bases match TRBD2. V lost 4 bases, J lost 6 bases, and 2 bases stayed unmatched. The CDR3 consists of 15 residues. The germline V gene has CDR1 LNHNV and CDR2 YYDKDF (reference sequence).

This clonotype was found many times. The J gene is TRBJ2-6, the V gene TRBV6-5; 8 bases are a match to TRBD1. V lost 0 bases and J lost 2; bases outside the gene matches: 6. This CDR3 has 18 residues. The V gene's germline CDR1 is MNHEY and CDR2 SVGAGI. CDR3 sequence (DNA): TGTGCCAGCAGTTACTCCGGGACAGGCTACCCTGGGGCCAACGTCCTGACTTTC. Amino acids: CASSYSGTGYPGANVLTF.

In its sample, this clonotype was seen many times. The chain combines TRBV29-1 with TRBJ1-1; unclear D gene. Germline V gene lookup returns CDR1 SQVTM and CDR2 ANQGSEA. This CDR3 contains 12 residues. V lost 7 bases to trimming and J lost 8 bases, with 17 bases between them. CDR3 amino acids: CSAQSTTSEAFF. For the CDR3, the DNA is TGCAGCGCCCAGTCGACTACCTCCGAAGCTTTCTTT.

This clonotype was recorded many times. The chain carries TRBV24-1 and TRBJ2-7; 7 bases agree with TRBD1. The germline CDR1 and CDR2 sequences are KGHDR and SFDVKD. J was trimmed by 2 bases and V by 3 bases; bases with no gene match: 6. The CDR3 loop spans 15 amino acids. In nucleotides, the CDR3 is TGTGCCACCAGTGATCCACGGGACAGAGCCTACGAGCAGTACTTC. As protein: CATSDPRDRAYEQYF.